This T cell receptor (beta chain) was documented in a study of blood T cell repertoires in COVID-19 (dated by TCRdb to 2018 to 2021). Concerning the study at large: Samples from collaborators originated in the United States, Italy and Spain and spanned both the acute and convalescent phases of COVID-19. Where available, HLA class I and class II types were obtained from metadata supplied by the sample provider rather than from assay-based typing. A freely available public database, intended as a resource for researchers studying the immune response to SARS-CoV-2, is where the repertoires were released. Samples came from the ongoing ImmuneRACE study (first 160 participants) plus 1,254 subjects from 6 global collaborators. The material from the prospective study consisted of cDNA or gDNA derived from T cells, B-cell-depleted T cells, or PBMCs. Sample metadata almost always included a de-identified subject ID, COVID-19 status, age in years and sex. Deeply sampled blood TCRbeta repertoires from subjects exposed to, actively infected with, or recovered from COVID-19 were included in the dataset. Overall study outcomes, separate from this receptor: The amount of clinical and demographic metadata varied by source and participant and was provided uncurated.

Collaborating institutions collected whole blood in K2EDTA tubes following their own protocols. Collaborator samples were shipped for TCRbeta analysis as frozen whole blood, isolated PBMCs, or DNA extracted from either sample type. This clone was seen only a few times. The clone's antigen remains unknown. No quality values exist for individual bases; no much larger clone is one base distant. TCRbeta CDR3 regions were amplified from genomic DNA using the immunoSEQ Assay, a bias-controlled multiplex PCR. The original methods were these. The number of nucleated cells in each sample was estimated from the amplification of reference gene primers within the assay. Sequence reads were collapsed and filtered to measure the absolute abundance of every unique TCRbeta CDR3 rearrangement. Productive Simpson clonality was computed per sample as the square root of Simpson's diversity index over productive rearrangements. Sourced from immuneACCESS, this table was stored by TCRdb with only in-frame sequences that have V and J called. A share of the clones is absent; for the studies checked, an unresolved V gene accounts for under half, and the remainder has no known explanation. V and J calls and clone size are those listed in that table; D and trimming were worked out from the DNA. The sample data list 200,000 to 250,000 clones, and around 82% of these were observed just once. Together, the top ten hold less than 3% of the sample.

The origin of this receptor is a man in his forties or fifties with active or convalescent COVID-19. Sequenced input: peripheral blood.

This receptor carries the CDR3 CAISSGLNTEAFF. The bases are TGTGCCATCAGTTCGGGATTGAACACTGAAGCTTTCTTT. This chain joins TRBV10-3 to TRBJ1-1; the D gene remains uncertain. V was cut back by 5 bases and J by 0 bases, leaving a gap of 7 bases between them. Including the terminal cysteine and phenylalanine, the CDR3 comprises 13 residues. The retained sequence is limited to the CDR3, 39 bases, with the frame set at the first base. In the germline V gene, CDR1 corresponds to ENHRY and CDR2 to SYGVKD.